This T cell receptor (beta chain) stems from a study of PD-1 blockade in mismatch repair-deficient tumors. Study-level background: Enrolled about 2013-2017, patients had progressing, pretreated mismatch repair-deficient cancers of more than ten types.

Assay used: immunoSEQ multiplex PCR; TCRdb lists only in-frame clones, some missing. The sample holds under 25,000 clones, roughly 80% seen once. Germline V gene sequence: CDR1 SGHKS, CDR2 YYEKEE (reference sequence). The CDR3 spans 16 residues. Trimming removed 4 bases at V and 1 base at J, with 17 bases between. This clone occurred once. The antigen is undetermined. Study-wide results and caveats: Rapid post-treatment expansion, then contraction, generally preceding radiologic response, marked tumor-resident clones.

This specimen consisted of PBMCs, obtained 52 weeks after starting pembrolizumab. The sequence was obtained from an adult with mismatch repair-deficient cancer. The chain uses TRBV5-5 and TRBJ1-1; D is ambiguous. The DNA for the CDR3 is TGTGCCAGCAGCATCTCCCACGGGGTGGCGAACACTGAAGCTTTCTTT. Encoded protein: CASSISHGVANTEAFF.